Listed here are 23 T cell receptor beta chains from one sample, sequenced in a study of blood T cell repertoires in COVID-19. Assay used: immunoSEQ multiplex PCR; TCRdb lists only in-frame clones, some missing. The table has fewer than 300,000 clones, 75% to 95% seen once. The sample was peripheral blood. The receptors derive from a person aged 18 to 35 with COVID-19, enrolled during active disease.

The rearrangement joins TRBV2 to TRBJ2-2; D may be TRBD2 (5 bases). The CDR3 runs 13 residues. From germline, CDR1 is SNHLY and CDR2 FYNNEI. V dropped 6 bases and J dropped 7 bases, with 12 bases sitting between them. This CDR3 reads CASSSTSIGELFF. In nucleotides, the CDR3 is TGTGCCAGCAGCTCTACTAGTATCGGGGAGCTGTTTTTT. Supplemented by reference TRBV2 and TRBJ2-2, the full variable domain reads EPEVTQTPSHQVTQMGQEVILRCVPISNHLYFYWYRQILGQKVEFLVSFYNNEISEKSEIFDDQFSVERPDGSNFTLKIRSTKLEDSAMYFCASSSTSIGELFFGEGSRLTVL.

CDR3 coding DNA: TGTGCCAGCAGCCTAAATAGCGGGAGTGTCGGGAATGAGCAGTTCTTC. Translated, it gives CASSLNSGSVGNEQFF. The chain uses TRBV7-9 and TRBJ2-1, with 9 positions matching TRBD2. Germline trimming cut 5 bases from V and 7 bases from J; bases unmatched to any gene: 12. Germline V gene sequence: CDR1 SEHNR, CDR2 FQNEAQ (reference sequence). The CDR3 covers 16 residues.

V is TRBV24-1 and J is TRBJ2-7, with 7 positions matching TRBD1. V lost 1 base, J lost 2 bases, and 4 bases stayed unmatched. Germline V gene lookup returns CDR1 KGHDR and CDR2 SFDVKD. CDR3 length equals 15 residues. The CDR3 region is CATSDLGGKTYEQYF. The DNA for the CDR3 is TGTGCCACCAGTGATTTAGGGGGCAAGACCTACGAGCAGTACTTC.

In this sample, this clone turned up a few times. The CDR3 sequence: CASSFTRGHGNTIYF. The CDR3 bases are TGTGCCAGCAGTTTCACCAGGGGCCATGGAAACACCATATATTTT. The V and J genes are TRBV28 and TRBJ1-3; D perhaps matches TRBD1 (6 bases). This CDR3 spans 15 amino acids. V lost 3 bases and J 3 bases, leaving 12 bases between the germline ends. The germline V gene encodes CDR1 MDHEN and CDR2 SYDVKM.

This sequence joins TRBV5-1 and TRBJ1-5, with 7 bases lining up with TRBD1. With V trimmed by 0 bases and J by 10 bases, 4 bases remained unmatched. Germline assignment: CDR1 SGHRS and CDR2 YFSETQ. This CDR3 is 13 amino acids long. The CDR3 nucleotides are TGCGCCAGCAGCTTGGGGGACAGTCAACCCCAGCATTTT. This sequence encodes CASSLGDSQPQHF.

The rearrangement links TRBV5-4 to TRBJ2-2, with unresolved D. Deletions cut 3 bases from V and 2 bases from J, with 8 bases between. Germline loops: CDR1 SGHNT, CDR2 YYREEE (reference sequence). The CDR3 extends over 14 amino acids. This CDR3 is CASSSPLNTGELFF. As DNA, the CDR3 is TGTGCCAGCAGCTCCCCACTAAACACCGGGGAGCTGTTTTTT.

The chain links TRBV11-3 to TRBJ1-1; 7 nucleotides match TRBD1. From germline, CDR1 is SGHNT and CDR2 YENEEA. The trim removed 10 bases at V and 6 bases at J, leaving 8 bases unmatched. CDR3 size: 12 residues. CDR3 amino acids: CANSTGFAEAFF. The CDR3 DNA reads as TGTGCCAACTCGACAGGGTTCGCTGAAGCTTTCTTT.

This chain links TRBV27 with TRBJ2-2; TRBD1 is a possible D gene (5 bases). V lost 3 bases to trimming and J lost 0 bases, with 8 bases between them. This CDR3 is built from 15 residues. Germline CDR1 reads MNHEY; CDR2 reads SMNVEV (reference sequence). The chain's CDR3 is CASSFQGANTGELFF. The CDR3 bases are TGTGCCAGCAGTTTTCAGGGCGCGAACACCGGGGAGCTGTTTTTT.

This rearrangement joins TRBV11-2 to TRBJ2-3; weak D call: TRBD1 (5 bases). V lost 0 bases, J lost 0 bases, and 13 bases lay in between. Germline lookup yields CDR1 SGHAT and CDR2 FQNNGV. This CDR3 has 17 residues. The CDR3 region has the DNA TGTGCCAGCAGCTTAGAAATCTCAGGGAAAAGCACAGATACGCAGTATTTT. This translates into CASSLEISGKSTDTQYF.

V gene TRBV7-9 combines with J gene TRBJ2-2; the D gene is possibly TRBD2 (5 bases). Trimming left V 8 bases short and J 2 bases short, with 9 bases between. The CDR3 is 13 amino acids. Germline V gene data show CDR1 as SEHNR and CDR2 as FQNEAQ (reference sequence). CDR3 nucleotide sequence: TGTGCCAGCGAGGGAGTTAACACCGGGGAGCTGTTTTTT. This gives the protein CASEGVNTGELFF.

V gene TRBV29-1 combines with J gene TRBJ1-4, with 10 bases matching TRBD1. This CDR3 spans 15 amino acids. Germline V gene sequence: CDR1 SQVTM, CDR2 ANQGSEA. The ends lost 7 bases at V and 3 bases at J; junction bases unmatched: 8. CDR3 DNA: TGCAGCGCCTTGACAGGGGGCTTGGCTAATGAAAAACTGTTTTTT. Amino acids: CSALTGGLANEKLFF.

The J gene is TRBJ2-2, the V gene TRBV24-1, with a possible D match to TRBD1 (6 bases). The CDR3 has 17 amino acids. V lost 5 bases, J lost 0 bases, and 15 bases lay in between. The germline CDR1 and CDR2 sequences are KGHDR and SFDVKD. The CDR3 DNA reads TGTGCCACCAGTGCTCCCTCCGGGACATCGAACACCGGGGAGCTGTTTTTT. It codes for CATSAPSGTSNTGELFF.

V gene TRBV6-2 or TRBV6-3 combines with J gene TRBJ1-5; 12 bases are shared with TRBD1. Germline assignment: CDR1 MNHEY and CDR2 SVGEGT. The CDR3 contains 17 residues. J lost 8 bases, V lost 6 bases, and 14 bases had no gene match. In nucleotides, the CDR3 is TGTGCCAGCAGCACCGGGACAGGGGGCTTCTGGGCTAAGCCCCAGCATTTT. Its protein product is CASSTGTGGFWAKPQHF.

On this clone: At the DNA level, this CDR3 is encoded by other sequences in the same sample as well. V usage is TRBV28 and J usage is TRBJ1-1; D remains ambiguous. V dropped 4 bases and J dropped 0 bases, with 6 bases sitting between them. The CDR3 totals 13 residues. CDR1 and CDR2 from the germline V gene are MDHEN and SYDVKM. CDR3 sequence reads: CASSSGMNTEAFF. CDR3 bases: TGTGCCAGCAGTTCAGGTATGAACACTGAAGCTTTCTTT.

V gene TRBV19 combines with J gene TRBJ2-5, with 9 bases that match TRBD1. Germline V gives CDR1 LNHDA, CDR2 SQIVND (reference sequence). The CDR3 length is 14 residues. Trimming removed 5 bases from V and 5 bases from J; junction bases left unmatched: 6. The CDR3 spells CASSGNRGRETQYF. The CDR3 DNA sequence: TGTGCCAGTAGTGGCAACAGGGGGCGGGAGACCCAGTACTTC.

As DNA, the CDR3 is TGTGCCAGCAGGACAGGGCAGGAGGAGGGCTACACCTTC. Translation: CASRTGQEEGYTF. The rearrangement joins TRBV28 to TRBJ1-2, with 7 bases that match TRBD1. V lost 6 bases, J lost 8 bases, and 9 bases stayed unmatched. This CDR3 has 13 amino acids. Germline assignment: CDR1 MDHEN and CDR2 SYDVKM.

CDR3 loop: CAWRYTGGDGYTF. The CDR3 DNA sequence: TGTGCCTGGAGATACACAGGGGGCGATGGCTACACCTTC. The rearrangement joins TRBV30 to TRBJ1-2, with 9 bases that match TRBD1. CDR1 and CDR2 from the germline V gene are GTSNPN and SVGIG (reference sequence). This CDR3 spans 13 amino acids. After removal of 3 bases from V and 6 bases from J, the junction contained 5 bases not matched to a gene. Full variable domain (missing parts from reference TRBV30 and TRBJ1-2): SQTIHQWPATLVQPVGSPLSLECTVEGTSNPNLYWYRQAAGRGLQLLFYSVGIGQISSEVPQNLSASRPQDRQFILSSKKLLLSDSGFYLCAWRYTGGDGYTFGSGTRLTVV.

This clone was seen a single time. This chain links TRBV19 with TRBJ1-5; D is undetermined. Germline values: CDR1 LNHDA, CDR2 SQIVND (reference sequence). This CDR3 is 16 amino acids long. V shed 3 bases and J shed 0 bases, with 12 bases lying between them. DNA for the CDR3: TGTGCCAGTAGTATTTGGGCACAATATAGCAATCAGCCCCAGCATTTT. Its translation: CASSIWAQYSNQPQHF.

This rearrangement joins TRBV6-5 to TRBJ2-1, with D maybe TRBD2 (5 bases). The CDR3 runs to 14 residues. The V end was cut by 7 bases, the J end by 0 bases, with 10 bases between. Germline V gives CDR1 MNHEY, CDR2 SVGAGI. CDR3 amino acids: CASTFGGSYNEQFF. CDR3 DNA sequence: TGTGCCAGCACATTTGGAGGCTCCTACAATGAGCAGTTCTTC.

This sequence joins TRBV4-1 and TRBJ2-7, with D possibly being TRBD2 (6 bases). V was pared by 6 bases and J by 3 bases, with 12 bases between. The CDR3 has 13 amino acids. CDR1 and CDR2 (germline): MGHRA, YSYEKL. CDR3 amino acids: CASRPQGGYEQYF. CDR3 bases: TGCGCCAGCAGACCCCAGGGAGGCTACGAGCAGTACTTC.

The CDR3 sequence: CASSGGTGASTDTQYF. DNA of the CDR3: TGTGCCAGCAGCGGCGGGACAGGCGCTAGCACAGATACGCAGTATTTT. V and J are TRBV5-4 and TRBJ2-3, with TRBD1 matching 8 bases. After removal of 4 bases from V and 0 bases from J, the junction contained 7 bases not matched to a gene. The CDR3 runs 16 residues. The germline CDR1 and CDR2 sequences are SGHNT and YYREEE (reference sequence). Full variable domain (remainder filled in from reference TRBV5-4 and TRBJ2-3): ETGVTQSPTHLIKTRGQQVTLRCSSQSGHNTVSWYQQALGQGPQFIFQYYREEENGRGNFPPRFSGLQFPNYSSELNVNALELDDSALYLCASSGGTGASTDTQYFGPGTRLTVL.

The chain couples TRBV27 to TRBJ1-1; D unresolved. The CDR3 extends over 17 amino acids. Per germline, CDR1 MNHEY and CDR2 SMNVEV (reference sequence). Between the trimmed V and J ends, which lost 6 bases and 1 base, there was a span of 21 bases. This CDR3 reads CASRPPPQNAKNTEAFF. In DNA, the CDR3 is TGTGCCAGCAGACCCCCACCACAGAACGCGAAGAACACTGAAGCTTTCTTT.

V gene TRBV15 combines with J gene TRBJ2-7; D gene uncertain. Trimming left V 5 bases short and J 1 base short, with 9 bases between. CDR1 and CDR2 from the germline V gene are LNHNV and YYDKDF (reference sequence). The CDR3 has 13 residues. The CDR3 is CATSVALSYEQYF. In DNA form, the CDR3 reads TGTGCCACCAGCGTGGCTCTTTCCTACGAGCAGTACTTC.